This T cell receptor (beta chain) originates from a study of blood T cell repertoires in COVID-19. The CDR3 consists of 15 residues. V lost 4 bases, J lost 9 bases, and 12 bases stayed unmatched. Looked up from germline, CDR1 is SNHLY and CDR2 is FYNNEI. Repertoires were generated with immunoSEQ multiplex PCR, while TCRdb's copy carries only in-frame clones and drops some. In the table there are a few hundred thousand clones, about 89% of which are singletons. The chain couples TRBV2 to TRBJ2-1; TRBD1 matches 7 bases. Sample: peripheral blood. The receptor's source is a man aged 35-49 years who had recovered from COVID-19. CDR3 amino acids: CASSGLTGTVFEQFF. For the CDR3, the DNA is TGTGCCAGCAGTGGACTTACCGGGACAGTCTTTGAGCAGTTCTTC.